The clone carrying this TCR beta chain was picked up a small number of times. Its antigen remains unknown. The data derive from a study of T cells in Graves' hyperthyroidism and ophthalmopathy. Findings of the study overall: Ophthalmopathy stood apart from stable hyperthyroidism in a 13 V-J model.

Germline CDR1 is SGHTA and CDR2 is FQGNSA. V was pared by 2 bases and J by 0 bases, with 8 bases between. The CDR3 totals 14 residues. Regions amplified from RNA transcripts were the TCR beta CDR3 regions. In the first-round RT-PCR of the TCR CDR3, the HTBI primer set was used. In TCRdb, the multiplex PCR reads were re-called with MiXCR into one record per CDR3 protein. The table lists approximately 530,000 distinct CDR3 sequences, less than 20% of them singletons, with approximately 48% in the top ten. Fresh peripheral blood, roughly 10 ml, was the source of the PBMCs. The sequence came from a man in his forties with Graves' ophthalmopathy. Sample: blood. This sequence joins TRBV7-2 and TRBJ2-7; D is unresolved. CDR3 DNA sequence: TGTGCCAGCAGCTTATTCGCCAGCTCCTACGAGCAGTACTTC. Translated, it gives CASSLFASSYEQYF.